The source of this T cell receptor (beta chain) is a study of long-term antiretroviral therapy in people with HIV. Overall study results and limits: Pre-ART clonal expansions dominated every time point's repertoire. Information on adherence to ART, viral resistance or therapy changes was unavailable.

To note about this clone: The antigen is unknown.

Samples were assayed with immunoSEQ v3.0 at survey level. Clones were sequenced by immunoSEQ multiplex PCR, and TCRdb holds only the in-frame ones, with some missing. Of about 34,000 clones in the sample, about 85% were seen once. V dropped 6 bases and J dropped 4 bases, with 9 bases sitting between them. The CDR3 runs 13 residues. Looked up from germline, CDR1 is SNHLY and CDR2 is FYNNEI. The V call is TRBV2, the J call TRBJ1-4, with D possibly matching TRBD1 (5 bases). This receptor was identified in a man younger than 35 with HIV. The material was unsorted PBMCs, obtained 1.9 years after starting antiretroviral therapy. CDR3 coding DNA: TGTGCCAGCAGAGGACACGATAATGAAAAACTGTTTTTT. Translated, it gives CASRGHDNEKLFF. Filled out from reference TRBV2 and TRBJ1-4, the complete variable domain reads EPEVTQTPSHQVTQMGQEVILRCVPISNHLYFYWYRQILGQKVEFLVSFYNNEISEKSEIFDDQFSVERPDGSNFTLKIRSTKLEDSAMYFCASRGHDNEKLFFGSGTQLSVL.